The clone carrying this T cell receptor beta chain was counted a single time. This record comes from a study of cytomegalovirus exposure and HLA in healthy donors. The PCR was carried out with 60 Vbeta primers and 13 Jbeta primers. Only in-frame clones appear in the TCRdb table, and some are missing; sequencing was by immunoSEQ multiplex PCR. The repertoire consists of approximately 170,000 clones, with 80% to 90% occurring once and the leading ten covering 0.77%. This CDR3 region has 12 residues. V was shortened by 6 bases and J by 6 bases, with 12 bases between the two germline ends. Germline V gives CDR1 MDHEN, CDR2 SYDVKM.

The origin of this receptor is a young woman in good health and CMV-seronegative. J is TRBJ2-7 and V is TRBV28; no clear D. The sequenced sample consisted of PBMCs. The CDR3: CASRLPRGEQYF. The DNA of the CDR3 is TGTGCCAGCAGGCTCCCCCGCGGCGAGCAGTACTTC. The full variable domain, its missing parts supplied by reference TRBV28 and TRBJ2-7, is DVKVTQSSRYLVKRTGEKVFLECVQDMDHENMFWYRQDPGLGLRLIYFSYDVKMKEKGDIPEGYSVSREKKERFSLILESASTNQTSMYLCASRLPRGEQYFGPGTRLTVT.